These 10 T cell receptor beta chains share one sample of origin, sequenced in a study of T cell responses to AZD1222 COVID-19 vaccine. Assay used: immunoSEQ multiplex PCR; TCRdb lists only in-frame clones, some missing. The profile shows about 140,000 clones, around 94% of them singletons. The sample here was peripheral blood, taken after recovery from COVID-19. Receptors were obtained from an adult who had recovered from COVID-19.

The rearrangement joins TRBV11-2 to TRBJ2-7; unclear D gene. Germline assignment: CDR1 SGHAT and CDR2 FQNNGV. CDR3 size: 14 residues. Trimming pared 1 base from V and 0 bases from J, leaving 7 bases between. The CDR3 DNA is TGTGCCAGCAGCTTAGGTCCGTACTCCTACGAGCAGTACTTC. It yields the protein CASSLGPYSYEQYF.

The chain links TRBV28 to TRBJ2-3; no firm D call. This CDR3 contains 14 residues. Germline-derived CDR1 and CDR2 are MDHEN and SYDVKM. V lost 2 bases, J lost 6 bases, and 12 bases lay in between. The CDR3 loop reads CASSLALNGDTQYF. As DNA, the CDR3 is TGTGCCAGCAGTTTAGCGCTTAACGGGGATACGCAGTATTTT.

This clone was seen only once. This rearrangement joins TRBV2 to TRBJ1-1; D gene unclear. Germline V CDR1 and CDR2: SNHLY, FYNNEI. CDR3 length equals 13 residues. Trimming cost V 7 bases and J 1 base, with 10 bases left between them. CDR3 nucleotide sequence: TGTGCCAGCAAAGGGCAGGCGAACACTGAAGCTTTCTTT. Translation gives CASKGQANTEAFF.

The chain joins TRBV6-4 to TRBJ1-5; perhaps TRBD1 as D (5 bases). This CDR3 has 13 residues. In germline, CDR1 is MRHNA, CDR2 SNTAGT. Between the trimmed V and J ends, which lost 3 bases and 7 bases, there was a span of 10 bases. CDR3 sequence: CASSEQADQPQHF. As DNA, the CDR3 is TGTGCCAGCAGTGAACAGGCTGACCAGCCCCAGCATTTT.

This chain joins TRBV18 and TRBJ2-7; 9 bases line up with TRBD2. With V trimmed by 3 bases and J by 7 bases, 7 bases remained unmatched. Germline loops: CDR1 KGHSH, CDR2 LQKENI. The CDR3 covers 14 residues. CDR3 sequence reads: CASSPPGLAGEQYF. In DNA form, the CDR3 reads TGTGCCAGCTCACCTCCGGGGCTAGCGGGAGAGCAGTACTTC.

This clone occurred once. The rearrangement uses TRBV7-9 and TRBJ2-7; D might be TRBD1 (7 bases). The CDR3 runs to 14 residues. Deletions cut 5 bases from V and 3 bases from J, with 14 bases between. From germline, CDR1 is SEHNR and CDR2 FQNEAQ (reference sequence). CDR3 sequence (DNA): TGTGCCAGCAGCCCGGGCAGGGGGGACTACGAGCAGTACTTC. Encoded protein: CASSPGRGDYEQYF.

The chain couples TRBV5-5 to TRBJ2-1, with D possibly matching TRBD1 (5 bases). In germline, CDR1 is SGHKS, CDR2 YYEKEE (reference sequence). V lost 0 bases to trimming and J lost 1 base, with 8 bases between them. This CDR3 has 15 amino acids. Written as DNA, the CDR3 is TGTGCCAGCAGCTTGGTAGGGGTGTCCTACAATGAGCAGTTCTTC. The encoded protein is CASSLVGVSYNEQFF.

The J gene is TRBJ2-7, the V gene TRBV28, with 9 bases that match TRBD1. Trimming took 4 bases from V and 2 from J; bases not matched to a gene: 6. This CDR3 has 15 amino acids. Germline V gene sequence: CDR1 MDHEN, CDR2 SYDVKM. CDR3 nucleotides: TGTGCCAGCAGTTACCTGGACAGGGGAGCCTACGAGCAGTACTTC. It specifies CASSYLDRGAYEQYF.

In regard to this clone: The germline gene is not matched at one end of the junction; a read error may be the cause. V usage is TRBV28 and J usage is TRBJ2-1; perhaps TRBD2 as D (5 bases). Germline CDR1 and CDR2: MDHEN and SYDVKM. The CDR3 has 14 residues. As DNA, the CDR3 is TGTGCCAGCAGTTTCCGCGGGCTTTTCCCCGAGCGGTTCTTC. Encoded protein: CASSFRGLFPERFF.

V usage is TRBV10-2 and J usage is TRBJ2-7, with D possibly matching TRBD1 (5 bases). The V and J ends lost 6 bases and 3 bases respectively, with 12 bases between them. CDR3 length: 13 residues. Germline assignment: CDR1 WSHSY and CDR2 SAAADI. DNA for the CDR3: TGCGCCAGCAGCCTGACAGTGGGCTACGAGCAGTACTTC. This translates into CASSLTVGYEQYF.